This paragraph covers one TCR beta chain sequence. Its antigen is unknown. Generated by immunoSEQ multiplex PCR, the TCRdb table keeps only in-frame clones and is missing some. The table has 94,000 or so clones, 80% to 90% seen once; the top ten hold about 1.1%. This specimen comes from a study of OX40 agonist ivuxolimab in advanced cancers. Overall study context: Hepatocellular carcinoma, melanoma, renal cell or head and neck cancer occurred in dose-escalation patients. Regarding the study as a whole: Average numbers of expanded clones were greater in CD8+ T cells than in CD4+.

The CDR3 length is 14 residues. The V segment lost 5 bases and the J segment 6 bases; nucleotides outside the gene matches: 7. Germline V CDR1 and CDR2: SGHNT, YENEEA. Autoimmune disease history or systemic immunosuppression meant exclusion. The V and J genes are TRBV11-3 and TRBJ2-5; the match to TRBD1 covers 9 bases. Sequenced here: CD4+ or CD8+ T cells sorted from blood, sampled in a trial of the OX40 agonist ivuxolimab. The receptor was isolated from an adult with an advanced solid tumor such as melanoma, head and neck, liver or kidney cancer. The CDR3 bases are TGTGCCAGCAGCCCACCGGGACAGGGACAGACCCAGTACTTC. Its translation: CASSPPGQGQTQYF.